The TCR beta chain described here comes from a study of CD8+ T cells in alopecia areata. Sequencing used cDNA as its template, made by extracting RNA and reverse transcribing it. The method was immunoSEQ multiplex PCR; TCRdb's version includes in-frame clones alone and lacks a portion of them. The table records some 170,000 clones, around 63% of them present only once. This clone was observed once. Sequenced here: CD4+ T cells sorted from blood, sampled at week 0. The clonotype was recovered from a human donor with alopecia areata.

CDR3 DNA: TGTGCCAGCACAGGGAACTACGAGCAGTACTTC. This encodes CASTGNYEQYF. The chain combines TRBV6-1 with TRBJ2-7; a weak D match, TRBD1 (5 bases). The germline CDR1 and CDR2 sequences are MNHNS and SASEGT. The CDR3 length is 11 residues. Trimming pared 7 bases from V and 3 bases from J, leaving 7 bases between.